The rows below give T cell receptor beta chains drawn from one sample of a study of T cell responses to AZD1222 COVID-19 vaccine. Measured with immunoSEQ multiplex PCR; TCRdb has only the in-frame clones, and not every one. The data contain some 200,000 clones, over 90% of them singletons. The sample consisted of peripheral blood, taken on day 0 of AZD1222 vaccination. Source of these receptors: an adult in good health. Both conserved end residues are part of each CDR3. D genes are given only for firm matches. Size tells how often a clone was seen (once, few, many) or the class of an expanded clone, and some rows leave it out.

CASSSPDGIQYF,TGTGCCAGCAGCTCCCCCGACGGGATTCAGTACTTC,-,TRBV5-6,TRBJ2-4,-
CASSPRDTLSTDTQYF,TGTGCCAGCTCACCCAGGGACACTTTGAGCACAGATACGCAGTATTTT,-,TRBV18,TRBJ2-3,-
CASSPRQGYQPQHF,TGTGCCAGCAGTCCCCGACAGGGGTATCAGCCCCAGCATTTT,-,TRBV27,TRBJ1-5,TRBD1
CASSLRGTGVLYGYTF,TGTGCCAGCAGCTTGAGGGGGACAGGGGTACTCTATGGCTACACCTTC,-,TRBV5-5,TRBJ1-2,TRBD1
CASSFAGDQPQHF,TGTGCCAGCAGTTTCGCTGGGGATCAGCCCCAGCATTTT,few,TRBV12-3/TRBV12-4,TRBJ1-5,-
CASSLEGANSPLHF,TGCGCCAGCAGCTTGGAGGGGGCGAATTCACCCCTCCACTTT,-,TRBV5-1,TRBJ1-6,TRBD1
CASSFSIEAFF,TGTGCCAGCAGTTTTTCTATCGAAGCTTTCTTT,-,TRBV6-2/TRBV6-3,TRBJ1-1,-
CASSYQENYGYTF,TGCGCCAGCAGTTATCAGGAGAACTATGGCTACACCTTC,-,TRBV5-1,TRBJ1-2,-
CASSLLEARPGGETQYF,TGTGCCAGCAGTTTATTAGAAGCCAGGCCTGGGGGGGAGACCCAGTACTTC,-,TRBV27,TRBJ2-5,-
CASSFLSSSGGAFYSTDTQYF,TGCGCCAGCAGCTTTTTATCTTCGAGCGGGGGGGCTTTTTATAGCACAGATACGCAGTATTTT,once,TRBV5-1,TRBJ2-3,TRBD2
CAIRDIGSPLHF,TGTGCCATCAGAGACATAGGGTCACCCCTCCACTTT,-,TRBV10-3,TRBJ1-6,-
CASSGGETSSSYEQYF,TGCGCCAGCAGCGGGGGCGAGACATCAAGCTCCTACGAGCAGTACTTC,-,TRBV5-1,TRBJ2-7,-
CASSSWTGGDEQFF,TGTGCCAGCAGCTCTTGGACAGGGGGCGATGAGCAGTTCTTC,-,TRBV5-4,TRBJ2-1,TRBD1
CASSILVGLTEAFF,TGTGCCAGTAGTATTTTAGTTGGGCTCACTGAAGCTTTCTTT,-,TRBV19,TRBJ1-1,-
CASSLRGQSGELFF,TGTGCCAGCTCTCTCAGGGGGCAGAGCGGGGAGCTGTTTTTT,-,TRBV25-1,TRBJ2-2,TRBD1
CATSRGVDRGLLYEQYF,TGTGCCACCAGCAGGGGCGTGGACAGGGGGCTCTTATACGAGCAGTACTTC,-,TRBV15,TRBJ2-7,TRBD1
CASSQDRDRDYGYTF,TGCGCCAGCAGCCAAGATCGGGACAGAGACTATGGCTACACCTTC,-,TRBV4-1,TRBJ1-2,TRBD1